The sequence of this T cell receptor (beta chain) was determined in a study of spatial heterogeneity in lung cancer. Background on the study: Follow-up PBMC samples were sequenced when available, at a median of roughly 2 years after resection. Compared with alpha-chain sequences, beta-chain sequences were consistently detected in greater numbers.

About this clonotype itself: Its antigen remains unidentified.

This CDR3 region has 14 residues. Between the trimmed V and J ends, which lost 5 bases and 5 bases, there was a span of 13 bases. Via MiXCR, TCRdb re-called the 5' RACE reads, giving one row per CDR3 protein. The table lists approximately 27,000 distinct CDR3 sequences, approximately 6% of them singletons. Described time point: blood at routine non-recurrence follow-up after resection. Whole RNA, which was extracted from tumor, nontumor lung tissue or frozen PBMC, was sequenced without any cell sorting. Study-level results: More often at tumor resection than at routine follow-up, ubiquitous expanded tumor TCRs were detected in the blood.

The sequence was obtained from a male donor with early-stage non-small cell lung cancer. The chain links TRBV12-3 or TRBV12-4 to TRBJ2-1; possible D gene TRBD2, 5 bases. Sequenced material: PBMCs, taken at follow-up. CDR3 amino acids: CASSPRTLHNEQFF. Here the CDR3 DNA reads TGTGCCAGCAGTCCCCGGACTCTCCACAATGAGCAGTTCTTC.